The clone carrying this TCR beta chain occurred many times. The data were taken from a study of blood T cells in healthy people across ages. The donors, healthy Caucasians from Russia, were aged 6 to 90. The second PCR ran roughly 7 to 11 cycles with a sample-barcoded 5' primer and J-beta primers. TCRdb re-analysed the 5' RACE reads in MiXCR, keeping a single row per CDR3 protein. Of a few hundred thousand distinct CDR3 sequences in the sample, roughly 26% were seen once. The CDR3 has 14 amino acids. Trimming took 7 bases from V and 5 from J, leaving 14 bases between them. CDR1 and CDR2 from the germline V gene are SNHLY and FYNNEI.

This receptor was identified in a woman between 70 and 85 years old in good health. Sample: blood. This chain uses TRBV2 with TRBJ2-2; D might be TRBD2 (5 bases). The CDR3 DNA reads TGTGCCAGCACCCGGACTCCCGGTACCGGGGAGCTGTTTTTT. Amino acid sequence: CASTRTPGTGELFF.